Below, 21 T cell receptor beta chains from the same sample are listed, as sequenced in a study of T cell changes during pregnancy in multiple sclerosis. Clones were read by immunoSEQ multiplex PCR, and TCRdb kept only the in-frame ones, dropping some. This table holds tens of thousands of clones, around 90% found once. Here the sequenced sample was CD4+ T cells from peripheral blood mononuclear cells, taken before pregnancy. The source is a female donor with multiple sclerosis, enrolled in a pregnancy study.

This clone was seen a single time. The chain has TRBV19 and TRBJ2-7; 7 bases are a match to TRBD1. Germline V CDR1 and CDR2: LNHDA, SQIVND (reference sequence). V was pared by 10 bases and J by 2 bases, with 5 bases of the junction left unmatched. The CDR3 spans 12 residues. The chain's CDR3 is CATRQGAYEQYF. The CDR3 DNA sequence: TGTGCCACTAGGCAGGGGGCCTACGAGCAGTACTTC.

This clone has a single count. J is TRBJ2-3 and V is TRBV7-6; TRBD2 matches at 8 bases. Trimming took 10 bases from V and 2 from J; bases not matched to a gene: 8. From germline, CDR1 is SGHVS and CDR2 FNYEAQ. The length of the CDR3 is 14 residues. Here the CDR3 DNA reads TGTGCCACCAAAGCGCGGGGGGACACAGATACGCAGTATTTT. This translates into CATKARGDTDTQYF.

V usage is TRBV19 and J usage is TRBJ1-1, with D unclear. The CDR3 is 14 amino acids. Germline V gene sequence: CDR1 LNHDA, CDR2 SQIVND (reference sequence). The germline V and J ends were trimmed by 3 bases and 2 bases, with 10 bases remaining between them. CDR3 DNA: TGTGCCAGTAGTATCGGAGGTATAAACACTGAAGCTTTCTTT. Translating it yields CASSIGGINTEAFF.

J is TRBJ2-7 and V is TRBV5-6, with D maybe TRBD1 (5 bases). V was clipped by 2 bases and J by 4 bases, with 16 bases between them. This CDR3 comprises 15 residues. Germline-derived CDR1 and CDR2 are SGHDT and YYEEEE. CDR3 sequence reads: CASSFRAVGLYEQYF. CDR3 nucleotides: TGTGCCAGCAGCTTTAGGGCGGTGGGGCTTTACGAGCAGTACTTC.

V and J are TRBV5-1 and TRBJ2-3; no firm D call. The ends were cut back, 0 bases at V and 2 bases at J, with 10 bases in the middle. The germline gives CDR1 SGHRS, CDR2 YFSETQ. The CDR3 is 15 residues long. The CDR3 sequence is CASSLGWSITDTQYF. The CDR3 coding sequence is TGCGCCAGCAGCTTGGGGTGGTCTATCACAGATACGCAGTATTTT.

The chain uses TRBV5-1 and TRBJ1-2; 8 nucleotides line up with TRBD1. This CDR3 contains 14 residues. Germline CDR1 SGHRS, CDR2 YFSETQ. Trimming cost V 4 bases and J 8 bases; bases outside gene matches: 10. The CDR3, as DNA: TGCGCCAGCAGCGCCACCGGGACAGGCTCCGGCTACACCTTC. It codes for CASSATGTGSGYTF.

The rearrangement uses TRBV14 and TRBJ2-3, with D hard to call. The CDR3 is 15 amino acids. Germline loops: CDR1 SGHDN, CDR2 FVKESK. The V end was cut by 1 base, the J end by 0 bases, with 8 bases between. The CDR3 DNA reads TGTGCCAGCAGCCAAGTGACAACTAGCACAGATACGCAGTATTTT. This translates into CASSQVTTSTDTQYF.

In nucleotides, the CDR3 is TGTGCCAGCAGCACGACACGGTACAATGAGCAGTTCTTC. Its protein is CASSTTRYNEQFF. The chain uses TRBV7-2 and TRBJ2-1; D uncertain. Trimming took off 5 bases at V and 4 bases at J, with 9 bases between the two ends. CDR3 length equals 13 residues. Germline V CDR1 and CDR2: SGHTA, FQGNSA. The full variable domain, rest sourced from reference TRBV7-2 and TRBJ2-1, is GAGVSQSPSNKVTEKGKDVELRCDPISGHTALYWYRQSLGQGLEFLIYFQGNSAPDKSGLPSDRFSAERTGGSVSTLTIQRTQQEDSAVYLCASSTTRYNEQFFGPGTRLTVL.

In its sample, this clone was seen a few times. The identical CDR3 is also encoded by other nucleotide sequences in the sample. The chain employs TRBV6-1 and TRBJ1-1, with TRBD1 matching 8 bases. This CDR3 has 13 residues. With V trimmed by 6 bases and J by 4 bases, 4 bases remained unmatched. Germline V gene data show CDR1 as MNHNS and CDR2 as SASEGT. CDR3 sequence reads: CASRDRAFTEAFF. The DNA of the CDR3 is TGTGCCAGCAGGGACAGGGCCTTCACTGAAGCTTTCTTT.

The chain recombines TRBV28 with TRBJ1-2; D might be TRBD1 (6 bases). Looked up from germline, CDR1 is MDHEN and CDR2 is SYDVKM. V lost 3 bases and J 4 bases, leaving 6 bases between the germline ends. The CDR3 runs 12 residues. CDR3 sequence: CASSLDSYGYTF. CDR3 bases: TGTGCCAGCAGTTTGGACAGCTATGGCTACACCTTC.

The gene calls are TRBV28 and TRBJ2-6; no clear D gene. This CDR3 is 15 amino acids long. V was clipped by 5 bases and J by 1 base, with 9 bases between them. Looked up from germline, CDR1 is MDHEN and CDR2 is SYDVKM. Written as DNA, the CDR3 is TGTGCCAGCAGTCCCCCTATATCTGGGGCCAACGTCCTGACTTTC. Protein sequence: CASSPPISGANVLTF.

This clone occurred once. V and J are TRBV18 and TRBJ2-4, with a weak D call TRBD2 (5 bases). With 6 bases removed from V and 0 bases from J, the gap between germline ends came to 9 bases. The V gene's germline CDR1 is KGHSH and CDR2 LQKENI. This CDR3 has 14 residues. Written as DNA, the CDR3 is TGTGCCAGCTCCCCGGCGGGAGCCAAAAACATTCAGTACTTC. Encoded protein: CASSPAGAKNIQYF.

This clone occurred once. The V call is TRBV6-5, the J call TRBJ1-1; possible D gene TRBD1, 5 bases. Trimming stripped 10 bases from V and 2 bases from J, with 14 bases between. This CDR3 is 13 amino acids long. The germline V gene encodes CDR1 MNHEY and CDR2 SVGAGI. CDR3 nucleotide sequence: TGTGCCACCAGGGCGGAGACTAACACTGAAGCTTTCTTT. Protein sequence: CATRAETNTEAFF.

This chain uses TRBV18 with TRBJ1-5, with 7 bases lining up with TRBD1. The CDR3 consists of 15 residues. V lost 6 bases and J lost 4; bases outside the gene matches: 9. CDR1 is KGHSH and CDR2 is LQKENI in the germline V gene. CDR3 bases: TGTGCCAGCTCCCAAACGGGACAGTCAAATCAGCCCCAGCATTTT. This translates into CASSQTGQSNQPQHF.

This chain joins TRBV27 and TRBJ1-1, with TRBD1 matching 7 bases. V was pared by 8 bases and J by 8 bases, with 5 bases of the junction left unmatched. From germline, CDR1 is MNHEY and CDR2 SMNVEV (reference sequence). This CDR3 region has 11 residues. CDR3 in amino acids: CASGSDREAFF. The CDR3 DNA reads as TGTGCCAGCGGGTCGGACAGGGAAGCTTTCTTT.

The genes are TRBV2 and TRBJ2-7, with D hard to call. This CDR3 has 15 residues. Germline V CDR1 and CDR2: SNHLY, FYNNEI. V gave up 7 bases and J gave up 3 bases, with 19 bases separating them. The CDR3 is CASKVQGNPGYEQYF. DNA for the CDR3: TGTGCCAGCAAGGTTCAAGGAAATCCGGGCTACGAGCAGTACTTC.

A few counts support this clone. This sequence joins TRBV29-1 and TRBJ1-2, with 8 bases fitting TRBD1. Trimming at V came to 3 bases and at J to 4 bases, leaving 13 bases not matched to a gene. From germline, CDR1 is SQVTM and CDR2 ANQGSEA. This CDR3 has 16 amino acids. CDR3 amino acids: CSVDGTGTPISYGYTF. The CDR3 DNA sequence: TGCAGCGTTGATGGGACAGGAACCCCAATAAGCTATGGCTACACCTTC.

A single count supports this clone. J is TRBJ1-4 and V is TRBV11-2; 9 nucleotides agree with TRBD1. The CDR3 runs to 14 residues. The germline V gene encodes CDR1 SGHAT and CDR2 FQNNGV. The V gene end was trimmed by 6 bases and the J gene end by 5 bases; junction bases not matched to a gene: 4. CDR3 in DNA: TGTGCCAGCAGTTCCGGACAGGGGAATGAAAAACTGTTTTTT. It translates to CASSSGQGNEKLFF.

This sequence joins TRBV7-9 and TRBJ2-4; no clear D. The V gene lost 2 bases and the J gene lost 0 bases, with 17 bases spanning the gap. Germline V lookup: CDR1 SEHNR, CDR2 FQNEAQ (reference sequence). The CDR3 totals 18 residues. CDR3 coding DNA: TGTGCCAGCAGCTTACTGGCCCTGGCCTCTCAAGCCAAAAACATTCAGTACTTC. Its translation: CASSLLALASQAKNIQYF.

The chain joins TRBV6-5 to TRBJ2-7; 10 nucleotides line up with TRBD2. Germline loops: CDR1 MNHEY, CDR2 SVGAGI. The length of the CDR3 is 14 residues. V lost 6 bases to trimming and J lost 6 bases; unmatched junction nucleotides: 8. This chain's CDR3 is CASSYLAGGLEQYF. CDR3 nucleotide sequence: TGTGCCAGCAGCTATTTAGCGGGAGGTCTCGAGCAGTACTTC.

The chain employs TRBV9 and TRBJ2-2; the match to TRBD2 covers 13 bases. Germline V gene lookup returns CDR1 SGDLS and CDR2 YYNGEE. V shed 1 base and J 3 bases; nucleotides not matched to a gene: 3. The CDR3 is 17 amino acids. DNA of the CDR3: TGTGCCAGCAGCGTAACTAGCGGGAGGGTTTACACCGGGGAGCTGTTTTTT. This encodes CASSVTSGRVYTGELFF.